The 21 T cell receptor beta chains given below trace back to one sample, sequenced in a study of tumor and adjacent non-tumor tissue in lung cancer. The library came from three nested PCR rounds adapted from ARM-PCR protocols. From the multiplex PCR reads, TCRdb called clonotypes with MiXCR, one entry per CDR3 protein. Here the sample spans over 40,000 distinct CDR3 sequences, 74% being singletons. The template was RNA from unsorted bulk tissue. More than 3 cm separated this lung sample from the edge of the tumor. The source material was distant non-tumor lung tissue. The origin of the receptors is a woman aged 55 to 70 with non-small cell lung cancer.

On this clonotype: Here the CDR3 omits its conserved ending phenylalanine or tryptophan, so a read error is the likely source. CDR3 DNA: TGTGCCAGCAGCTCGGGGACAAGGGCCTTTCACGGGCAGTACCTC. Amino acid sequence: CASSSGTRAFHGQYL. The chain is built from TRBV11-2 and TRBJ2-7, with D perhaps matching TRBD1 (6 bases). This CDR3 is 15 amino acids long. The V gene's germline CDR1 is SGHAT and CDR2 FQNNGV. The germline V and J ends were trimmed by 4 bases and 9 bases, with 22 bases remaining between them.

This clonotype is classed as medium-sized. CDR3: CSAAGFGNEKLFF. Written as DNA, the CDR3 is TGCAGCGCCGCAGGGTTCGGGAATGAAAAACTGTTTTTT. The chain couples TRBV29-1 to TRBJ1-4; D is possibly TRBD1 (5 bases). The CDR3 loop spans 13 amino acids. The germline V gene has CDR1 SQVTM and CDR2 ANQGSEA. V lost 7 bases, J lost 5 bases, and 14 bases lay in between.

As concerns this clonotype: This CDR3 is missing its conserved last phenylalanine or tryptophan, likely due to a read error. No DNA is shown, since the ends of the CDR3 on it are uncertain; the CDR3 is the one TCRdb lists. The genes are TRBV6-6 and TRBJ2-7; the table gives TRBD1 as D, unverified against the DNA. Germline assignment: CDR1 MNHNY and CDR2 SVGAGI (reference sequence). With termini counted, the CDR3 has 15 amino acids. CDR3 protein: CSNSRQTGGDYEQYL.

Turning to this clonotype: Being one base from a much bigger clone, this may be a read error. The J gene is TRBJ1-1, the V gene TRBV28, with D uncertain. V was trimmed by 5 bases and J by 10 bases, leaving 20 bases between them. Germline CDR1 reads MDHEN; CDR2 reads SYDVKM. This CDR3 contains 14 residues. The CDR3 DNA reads TGTGCCAGCAGTCCCAATTTCCCGGGAATGAGAGCTTTCTTT. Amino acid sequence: CASSPNFPGMRAFF.

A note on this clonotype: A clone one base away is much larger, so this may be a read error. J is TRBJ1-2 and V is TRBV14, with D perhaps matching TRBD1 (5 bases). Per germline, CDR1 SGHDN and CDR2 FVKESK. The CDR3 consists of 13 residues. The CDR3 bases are TGTGACAGCAGTTTAGGGGTTCACTATGGCTACACCTTC. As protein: CDSSLGVHYGYTF.

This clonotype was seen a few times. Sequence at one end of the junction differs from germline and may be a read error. The CDR3 is CASSTGTFTDMQYF. In nucleotides, the CDR3 is TGTGCCAGCAGCACTGGGACTTTCACAGATATGCAGTATTTT. The genes are TRBV7-8 and TRBJ2-3, with D perhaps TRBD2 (6 bases). Germline CDR1 SGHVS, CDR2 FQNEAQ. This CDR3 spans 14 amino acids.

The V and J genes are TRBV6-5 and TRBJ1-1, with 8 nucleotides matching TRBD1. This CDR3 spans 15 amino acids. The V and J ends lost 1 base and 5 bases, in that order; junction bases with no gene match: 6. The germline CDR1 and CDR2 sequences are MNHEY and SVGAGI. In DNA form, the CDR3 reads TGTGCCAGCAGTTACTTGCAGGGGGCGCCTACTGAAGCTTTCTTT. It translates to CASSYLQGAPTEAFF.

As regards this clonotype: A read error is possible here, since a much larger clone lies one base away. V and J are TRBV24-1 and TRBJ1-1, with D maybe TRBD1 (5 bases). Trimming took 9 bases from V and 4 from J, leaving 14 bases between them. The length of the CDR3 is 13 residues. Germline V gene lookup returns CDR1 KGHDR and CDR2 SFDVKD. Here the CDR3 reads CATRRDHATEAFF. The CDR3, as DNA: TGTGCCACCCGGCGGGACCACGCCACTGAAGCTTTCTTT.

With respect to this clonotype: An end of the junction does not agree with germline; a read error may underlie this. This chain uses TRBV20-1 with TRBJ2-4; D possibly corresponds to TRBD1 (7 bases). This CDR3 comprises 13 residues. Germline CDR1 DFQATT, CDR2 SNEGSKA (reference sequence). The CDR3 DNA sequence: TGCAGTGCTAGGGAGGGGGCCAAAACCATTCATTACTTC. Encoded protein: CSAREGAKTIHYF.

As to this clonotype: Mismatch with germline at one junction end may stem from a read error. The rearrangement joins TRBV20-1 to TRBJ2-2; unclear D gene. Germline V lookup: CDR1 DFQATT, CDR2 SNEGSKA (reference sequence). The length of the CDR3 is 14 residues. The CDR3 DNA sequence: TGCAGTCCTAGAGATCTGGGTGCCGGCGGGGAGCTGTTTTTT. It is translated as CSPRDLGAGGELFF.

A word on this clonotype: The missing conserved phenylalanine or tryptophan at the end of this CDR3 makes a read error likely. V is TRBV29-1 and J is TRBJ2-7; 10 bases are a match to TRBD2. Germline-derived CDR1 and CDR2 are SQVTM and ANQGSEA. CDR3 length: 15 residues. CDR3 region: CSVVGGGTSVYEQYS. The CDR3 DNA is TGCAGCGTTGTGGGGGGAGGGACTAGCGTATACGAACAGTACTCC.

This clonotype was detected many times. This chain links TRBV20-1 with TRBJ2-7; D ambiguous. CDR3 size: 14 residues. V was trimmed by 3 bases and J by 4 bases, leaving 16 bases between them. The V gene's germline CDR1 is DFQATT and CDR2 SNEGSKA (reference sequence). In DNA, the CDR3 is TGCAGTGCTAGCTCGCAGAAAGTTCCTTACGAGCAGTACTTC. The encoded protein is CSASSQKVPYEQYF.

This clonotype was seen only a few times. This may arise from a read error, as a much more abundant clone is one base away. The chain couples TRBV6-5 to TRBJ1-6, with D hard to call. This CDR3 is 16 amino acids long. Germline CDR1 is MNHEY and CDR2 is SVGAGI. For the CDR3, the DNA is TGTGCCAGCAGAGACCCAAACTTCGGGGAGTATTCACCCCACCACTTT. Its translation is CASRDPNFGEYSPHHF.

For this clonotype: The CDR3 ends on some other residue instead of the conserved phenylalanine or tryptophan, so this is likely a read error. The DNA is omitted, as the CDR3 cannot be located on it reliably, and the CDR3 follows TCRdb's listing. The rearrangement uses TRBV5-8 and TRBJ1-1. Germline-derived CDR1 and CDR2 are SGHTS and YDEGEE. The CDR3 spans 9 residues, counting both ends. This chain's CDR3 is CASRLGTAC.

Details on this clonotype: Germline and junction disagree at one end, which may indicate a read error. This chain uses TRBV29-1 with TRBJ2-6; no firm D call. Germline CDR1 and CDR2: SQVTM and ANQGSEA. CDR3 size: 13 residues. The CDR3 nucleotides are TGCAGCGCCATGAGCTCTAGGGCCAACGTCCTGGCTTTC. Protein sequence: CSAMSSRANVLAF.

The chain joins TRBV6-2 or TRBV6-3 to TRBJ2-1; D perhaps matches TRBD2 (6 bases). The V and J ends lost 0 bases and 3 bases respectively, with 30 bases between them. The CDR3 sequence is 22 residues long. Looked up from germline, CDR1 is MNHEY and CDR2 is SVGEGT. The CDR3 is CASSYSTSGLATVSSGYNEQFF. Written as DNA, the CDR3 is TGTGCCAGCAGTTACTCGACCTCCGGCCTAGCGACAGTTTCCAGCGGCTACAATGAGCAGTTCTTC.

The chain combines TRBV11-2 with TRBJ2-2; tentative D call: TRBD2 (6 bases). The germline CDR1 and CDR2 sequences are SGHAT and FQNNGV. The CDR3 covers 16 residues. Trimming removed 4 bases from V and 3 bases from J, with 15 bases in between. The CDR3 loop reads CASSYGRRGYTGELFF. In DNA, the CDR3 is TGTGCCAGCAGCTACGGCCGGCGGGGATACACCGGGGAGCTGTTTTTT.

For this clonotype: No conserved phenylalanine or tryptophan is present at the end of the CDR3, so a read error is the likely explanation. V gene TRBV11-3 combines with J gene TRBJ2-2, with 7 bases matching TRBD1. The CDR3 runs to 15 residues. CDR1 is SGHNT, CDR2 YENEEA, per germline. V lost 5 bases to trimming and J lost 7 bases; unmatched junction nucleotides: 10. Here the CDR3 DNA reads TGTGCCAGCAGCCTCATCGGGACAGTGGGCGGGGAGCTGTTTTTA. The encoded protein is CASSLIGTVGGELFL.

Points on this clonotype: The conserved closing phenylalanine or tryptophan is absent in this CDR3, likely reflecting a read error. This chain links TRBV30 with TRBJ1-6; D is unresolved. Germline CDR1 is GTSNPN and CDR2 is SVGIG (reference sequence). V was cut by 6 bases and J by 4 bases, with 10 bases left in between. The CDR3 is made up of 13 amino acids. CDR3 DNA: TGTGCCTGCACGGCGGAGTATAATTCACCCCTCCACAAT. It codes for CACTAEYNSPLHN.

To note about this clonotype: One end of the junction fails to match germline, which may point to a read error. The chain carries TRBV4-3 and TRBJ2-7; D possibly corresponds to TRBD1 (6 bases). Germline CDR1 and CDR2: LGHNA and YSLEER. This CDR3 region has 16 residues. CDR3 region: CASSQEDRAGVQEQYF. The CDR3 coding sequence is TGCGCCAGCAGCCAAGAAGATAGGGCAGGGGTCCAAGAGCAGTACTTT.

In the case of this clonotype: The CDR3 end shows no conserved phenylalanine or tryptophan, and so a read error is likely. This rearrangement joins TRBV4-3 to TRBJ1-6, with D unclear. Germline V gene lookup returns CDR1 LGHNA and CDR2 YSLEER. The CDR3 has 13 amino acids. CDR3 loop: CTSSLQRDSPLHS. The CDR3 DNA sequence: TGCACCAGCAGCCTTCAGAGGGATTCACCCCTCCACTCT.